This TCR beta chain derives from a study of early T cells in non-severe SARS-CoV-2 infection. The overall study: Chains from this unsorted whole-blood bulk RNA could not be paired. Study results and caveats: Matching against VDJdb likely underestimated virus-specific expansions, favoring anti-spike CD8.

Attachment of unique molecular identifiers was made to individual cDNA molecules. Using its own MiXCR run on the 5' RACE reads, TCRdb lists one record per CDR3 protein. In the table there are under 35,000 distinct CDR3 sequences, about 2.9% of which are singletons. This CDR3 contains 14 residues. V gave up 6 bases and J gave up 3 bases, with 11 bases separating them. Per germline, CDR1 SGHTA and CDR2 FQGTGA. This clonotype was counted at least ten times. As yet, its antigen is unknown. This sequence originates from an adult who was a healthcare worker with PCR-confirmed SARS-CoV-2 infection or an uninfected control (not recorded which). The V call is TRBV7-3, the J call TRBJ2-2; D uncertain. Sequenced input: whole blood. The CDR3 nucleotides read TGTGCCAGCAGTCAATGGGCGGACACCGGGGAGCTGTTTTTT. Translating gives CASSQWADTGELFF.